One sample yielded the 28 T cell receptor beta chains listed below, sequenced in a study of blood T cell repertoires in COVID-19. Produced via immunoSEQ multiplex PCR; TCRdb's table is partial and in-frame only. The sample lists 350,000 to 400,000 clones, approximately 90% seen once, with about 0.78% in the top ten. Specimen: PBMCs or T cells enriched from blood (not recorded which). The source is a middle-aged woman who had been exposed to COVID-19.

The chain is built from TRBV6-5 and TRBJ1-1; 7 bases line up with TRBD1. This CDR3 has 14 amino acids. The germline V gene encodes CDR1 MNHEY and CDR2 SVGAGI. V was pared by 6 bases and J by 6 bases, with 10 bases of the junction left unmatched. The CDR3 loop reads CASSPVQGHAEAFF. The CDR3 DNA reads TGTGCCAGCAGCCCCGTACAGGGGCACGCTGAAGCTTTCTTT.

The chain joins TRBV7-9 to TRBJ1-6; no clear D gene. Germline CDR1 is SEHNR and CDR2 is FQNEAQ (reference sequence). The germline V and J ends were trimmed by 5 bases and 5 bases, with 19 bases remaining between them. This CDR3 has 17 residues. The DNA for the CDR3 is TGTGCCAGCAGCCTCAGCGGTATAGGAAAGAATAATTCACCCCTCCACTTT. Translation gives CASSLSGIGKNNSPLHF.

The rearrangement joins TRBV7-2 to TRBJ2-1, with TRBD1 identical over 9 bases. There are 18 residues in the CDR3. Germline CDR1 is SGHTA and CDR2 is FQGNSA. V shed 1 base and J 7 bases; nucleotides not matched to a gene: 14. CDR3 nucleotide sequence: TGTGCCAGCAGCTTAGTACGAGCGGGACAGGGTTCTATGAATGAGCAGTTCTTC. This encodes CASSLVRAGQGSMNEQFF. Variable domain in full (rest from reference TRBV7-2 and TRBJ2-1): GAGVSQSPSNKVTEKGKDVELRCDPISGHTALYWYRQSLGQGLEFLIYFQGNSAPDKSGLPSDRFSAERTGGSVSTLTIQRTQQEDSAVYLCASSLVRAGQGSMNEQFFGPGTRLTVL.

This chain links TRBV7-3 with TRBJ2-1; 11 nucleotides line up with TRBD2. CDR3 size: 16 residues. The trim removed 5 bases at V and 9 bases at J, leaving 12 bases unmatched. Germline CDR1 and CDR2: SGHTA and FQGTGA. CDR3 coding DNA: TGTGCCAGCAGCCCACCCGGTAGCGGGGGGGCAGCTGAGCAGTTCTTC. It is translated as CASSPPGSGGAAEQFF. Based on the CDR3 plus reference TRBV7-3 and TRBJ2-1, the full variable domain is GAGVSQTPSNKVTEKGKYVELRCDPISGHTALYWYRQSLGQGPEFLIYFQGTGAADDSGLPNDRFFAVRPEGSVSTLKIQRTERGDSAVYLCASSPPGSGGAAEQFFGPGTRLTVL.

This clone was seen once. The chain links TRBV18 to TRBJ1-2; no clear D. This CDR3 is built from 13 residues. The V end lost 2 bases, the J end lost 5 bases, and 9 bases lay between the germline ends. Germline CDR1 reads KGHSH; CDR2 reads LQKENI. Here the CDR3 DNA reads TGTGCCAGCTCACCAAAATCAGGATATGGCTACACCTTC. Residues: CASSPKSGYGYTF.

V usage is TRBV15 and J usage is TRBJ2-7, with 9 positions matching TRBD1. The CDR3 spans 17 residues. V lost 0 bases to trimming and J lost 3 bases; unmatched junction nucleotides: 9. Germline V lookup: CDR1 LNHNV, CDR2 YYDKDF (reference sequence). The CDR3 loop is CATSRDRSDRGYYEQYF. The CDR3 nucleotides are TGTGCCACCAGCAGAGATCGCTCGGACAGGGGTTACTACGAGCAGTACTTC.

This clone was picked up one time. The CDR3 protein is CASSGRQGPPYNEQFF. For the CDR3, the DNA is TGTGCCAGCAGCGGACGACAGGGGCCCCCCTACAATGAGCAGTTCTTC. V gene TRBV9 combines with J gene TRBJ2-1; 8 nucleotides align to TRBD1. Germline lookup yields CDR1 SGDLS and CDR2 YYNGEE. CDR3 length: 16 amino acids. The V gene end was trimmed by 3 bases and the J gene end by 2 bases; junction bases not matched to a gene: 7. Full variable domain (missing parts from reference TRBV9 and TRBJ2-1): DSGVTQTPKHLITATGQRVTLRCSPRSGDLSVYWYQQSLDQGLQFLIQYYNGEERAKGNILERFSAQQFPDLHSELNLSSLELGDSALYFCASSGRQGPPYNEQFFGPGTRLTVL.

This chain links TRBV19 with TRBJ2-7; maybe TRBD2 (5 bases). This CDR3 has 17 residues. Germline CDR1 reads LNHDA; CDR2 reads SQIVND (reference sequence). V shed 3 bases and J shed 3 bases, with 21 bases lying between them. Here the CDR3 DNA reads TGTGCCAGTAGTATTGGCCGACCTGGGCGGACTGACTACGAGCAGTACTTC. It translates to CASSIGRPGRTDYEQYF.

The chain has TRBV19 and TRBJ1-5; a possible D gene is TRBD1 (5 bases). Trimming stripped 8 bases from V and 3 bases from J, with 11 bases between. Germline loops: CDR1 LNHDA, CDR2 SQIVND (reference sequence). The CDR3 is 13 residues long. CDR3 nucleotide sequence: TGTGCCAGTGGCGACAGATTCAATCAGCCCCAGCATTTT. It is translated as CASGDRFNQPQHF.

J is TRBJ1-1 and V is TRBV7-9; tentatively, D is TRBD1 (6 bases). CDR1 SEHNR and CDR2 FQNEAQ come from the germline V gene (reference sequence). Trimming cost V 6 bases and J 1 base, with 15 bases left between them. This CDR3 region has 15 residues. CDR3: CASSPGTTENTEAFF. In nucleotides, the CDR3 is TGTGCCAGCAGTCCTGGGACAACGGAGAACACTGAAGCTTTCTTT.

The chain links TRBV6-5 to TRBJ1-6; unclear D gene. V gave up 5 bases and J gave up 7 bases, with 9 bases separating them. The CDR3 sequence is 13 residues long. Germline V CDR1 and CDR2: MNHEY, SVGAGI. Here the CDR3 reads CASSRTRNSPLHF. In DNA form, the CDR3 reads TGTGCCAGCAGTCGCACCAGAAATTCACCCCTCCACTTT.

The genes are TRBV9 and TRBJ1-2, with D perhaps TRBD1 (6 bases). This CDR3 is 15 amino acids long. The ends were cut back, 4 bases at V and 4 bases at J, with 17 bases in the middle. Germline CDR1 and CDR2: SGDLS and YYNGEE. As DNA, the CDR3 is TGTGCCAGCAGCCTGAGGGGTGCAGGGGTCTATGGCTACACCTTC. Translating it yields CASSLRGAGVYGYTF. The variable domain in full, completed from reference TRBV9 and TRBJ1-2, reads DSGVTQTPKHLITATGQRVTLRCSPRSGDLSVYWYQQSLDQGLQFLIQYYNGEERAKGNILERFSAQQFPDLHSELNLSSLELGDSALYFCASSLRGAGVYGYTFGSGTRLTVV.

This rearrangement joins TRBV15 to TRBJ2-1, with D maybe TRBD2 (5 bases). V lost 3 bases to trimming and J lost 3 bases, with 9 bases between them. Germline V gives CDR1 LNHNV, CDR2 YYDKDF (reference sequence). This CDR3 is 14 amino acids long. CDR3: CATSRERNYNEQFF. The CDR3, as DNA: TGTGCCACCAGCAGGGAGCGGAACTACAATGAGCAGTTCTTC. The variable domain in full, completed from reference TRBV15 and TRBJ2-1, reads DAMVIQNPRYQVTQFGKPVTLSCSQTLNHNVMYWYQQKSSQAPKLLFHYYDKDFNNEADTPDNFQSRRPNTSFCFLDIRSPGLGDTAMYLCATSRERNYNEQFFGPGTRLTVL.

The chain couples TRBV7-3 to TRBJ1-1, with 7 nucleotides matching TRBD1. The germline gives CDR1 SGHTA, CDR2 FQGTGA. This CDR3 is built from 14 residues. J was trimmed by 8 bases and V by 5 bases; bases with no gene match: 11. The CDR3 here is CASSTYRGGLEAFF. The CDR3 coding sequence is TGTGCCAGCAGCACCTACAGGGGAGGCTTGGAAGCTTTCTTT.

This clone is a singleton in its sample. The chain carries TRBV3-1 (or the pseudogene TRBV3-2) and TRBJ2-5, with TRBD2 matching 9 bases. V gave up 1 base and J gave up 5 bases; unmatched junction bases: 11. The CDR3 sequence is 17 residues long. Looked up from germline, CDR1 is LGHDT and CDR2 is YNNKEL (reference sequence). CDR3: CASSQGNRRGGWETQYF. CDR3 nucleotide sequence: TGTGCCAGCAGCCAAGGAAATAGGCGGGGGGGTTGGGAGACCCAGTACTTC.

The CDR3 protein is CASSLGSVNEQFF. The CDR3 DNA reads TGCGCCAGCAGCTTGGGTAGTGTCAATGAGCAGTTCTTC. This chain uses TRBV5-1 with TRBJ2-1; D remains ambiguous. Germline lookup yields CDR1 SGHRS and CDR2 YFSETQ. The CDR3 is 13 amino acids. Trimming cost V 0 bases and J 6 bases, with 7 bases left between them.

The V gene is TRBV7-2, the J gene TRBJ1-2, with 7 bases fitting TRBD1. The CDR3 loop spans 14 amino acids. After removal of 3 bases from V and 1 base from J, the junction contained 2 bases not matched to a gene. Per the germline V gene, CDR1 is SGHTA and CDR2 is FQGNSA. CDR3: CASSFRDSNYGYTF. CDR3 nucleotide sequence: TGTGCCAGCAGCTTCCGGGACAGTAACTATGGCTACACCTTC.

As DNA, the CDR3 is TGTGCCGGAAACAGGGACCACTCTGGAAACACCATATATTTT. This encodes CAGNRDHSGNTIYF. The gene calls are TRBV30 and TRBJ1-3; maybe TRBD1 (6 bases). This CDR3 has 14 amino acids. V was clipped by 8 bases and J by 0 bases, with 14 bases between them. Germline V CDR1 and CDR2: GTSNPN, SVGIG (reference sequence).

The table lists this clone with a few counts. This chain uses TRBV7-9 with TRBJ1-1; D is possibly TRBD1 (6 bases). The CDR3 consists of 15 residues. The germline V and J ends were trimmed by 2 bases and 0 bases, with 10 bases remaining between them. Germline V lookup: CDR1 SEHNR, CDR2 FQNEAQ (reference sequence). The CDR3 region is CASSLTGHLNTEAFF. For the CDR3, the DNA is TGTGCCAGCAGCTTAACGGGACACCTGAACACTGAAGCTTTCTTT.

The chain recombines TRBV6-5 with TRBJ1-6; TRBD1 matches 9 bases. V shed 5 bases, J shed 10 bases, and the junction held 9 bases outside the gene matches. The CDR3 runs to 15 residues. Germline V lookup: CDR1 MNHEY, CDR2 SVGAGI. This CDR3 reads CASSTDRGKDSPLHF. Written as DNA, the CDR3 is TGTGCCAGCAGTACCGACAGGGGGAAAGACTCACCCCTCCACTTT.

For the CDR3, the DNA is TGTGCCAGCAGTATTAGTCAGGGAGGCGGCTACACCTTC. This sequence encodes CASSISQGGGYTF. The chain is built from TRBV27 and TRBJ1-2; perhaps TRBD1 as D (5 bases). Trimming left V 5 bases short and J 8 bases short, with 15 bases between. Germline V CDR1 and CDR2: MNHEY, SMNVEV (reference sequence). The CDR3 is made up of 13 amino acids.

The chain has TRBV19 and TRBJ1-2; TRBD1 matches 7 bases. V trimming: 5 bases; J trimming: 4 bases; junction bases outside the gene matches: 16. Germline CDR1 is LNHDA and CDR2 is SQIVND (reference sequence). This CDR3 has 17 residues. The CDR3, as DNA: TGTGCCAGTAGTCCTTACCCAGACAGGGTGGGACTCTATGGCTACACCTTC. Translation: CASSPYPDRVGLYGYTF.

The CDR3 reads CASSLGQGGGNQPQHF. The CDR3 DNA reads TGCGCCAGCAGCTTAGGACAGGGTGGTGGCAATCAGCCCCAGCATTTT. The rearrangement uses TRBV5-1 and TRBJ1-5; TRBD1 aligns across 8 bases. Trimming removed 2 bases from V and 2 bases from J; junction bases left unmatched: 6. There are 16 residues in the CDR3. Germline V CDR1 and CDR2: SGHRS, YFSETQ.

The chain joins TRBV27 to TRBJ2-1; D is perhaps TRBD1 (5 bases). V was trimmed by 3 bases and J by 4 bases, leaving 10 bases between them. The length of the CDR3 is 14 residues. CDR1 and CDR2 from the germline V gene are MNHEY and SMNVEV (reference sequence). The CDR3 protein is CASSFRVDYNEQFF. The CDR3 bases are TGTGCCAGCAGTTTCAGGGTCGATTACAATGAGCAGTTCTTC.

This chain uses TRBV19 with TRBJ1-1; 7 bases agree with TRBD1. The V and J ends lost 4 bases and 4 bases, in that order; junction bases with no gene match: 15. The CDR3 loop spans 17 amino acids. Germline-derived CDR1 and CDR2 are LNHDA and SQIVND (reference sequence). CDR3 protein: CASSTRQGSLSGTEAFF. The CDR3 bases are TGTGCCAGTAGTACCAGACAGGGCTCCCTTTCGGGCACTGAAGCTTTCTTT.

V is TRBV5-1 and J is TRBJ2-2; 10 bases match TRBD2. Per germline, CDR1 SGHRS and CDR2 YFSETQ. This CDR3 has 16 residues. Trimming removed 3 bases from V and 5 bases from J; junction bases left unmatched: 7. This CDR3 is CASSSKRGGGTGELFF. The CDR3 bases are TGCGCCAGCAGCTCCAAGCGGGGGGGCGGTACCGGGGAGCTGTTTTTT.

The V gene is TRBV7-9, the J gene TRBJ2-7; 11 bases agree with TRBD2. The ends lost 4 bases at V and 1 base at J; junction bases unmatched: 12. The CDR3 runs to 18 residues. Per the germline V gene, CDR1 is SEHNR and CDR2 is FQNEAQ (reference sequence). CDR3: CASSSDLLAGADSYEQYF. In DNA, the CDR3 is TGTGCCAGCAGCTCGGATCTACTAGCGGGAGCGGATTCCTACGAGCAGTACTTC.

V is TRBV24-1 and J is TRBJ1-2; D unclear. This CDR3 is 14 amino acids long. Germline-derived CDR1 and CDR2 are KGHDR and SFDVKD. V lost 4 bases to trimming and J lost 5 bases, with 13 bases between them. The CDR3 reads CATSDPGRPYGYTF. In DNA form, the CDR3 reads TGTGCCACCAGTGACCCCGGGAGGCCTTATGGCTACACCTTC.